This note documents a single T cell receptor beta chain sequence. Original data processing: Cell counts per sample came from amplifying reference gene primers. Measured with immunoSEQ multiplex PCR; TCRdb has only the in-frame clones, and not every one. The D gene and trimming were derived from the DNA, and the V and J assignments and clone size from that table. The data contain about 36,000 clones, around 87% of them seen just once; the ten biggest clones take up around 20%. There are 10 residues in the CDR3. With 10 bases removed from V and 7 bases from J, the gap between germline ends came to 9 bases. Germline lookup yields CDR1 SGHRS and CDR2 YFSETQ. This entry is derived from a study of blood T cell repertoires in COVID-19. Background on the study: The United States, Italy and Spain provided the acute and convalescent COVID-19 samples. PBMCs, B-cell-depleted T cells, or T cells provided the cDNA or gDNA that made up the material.

The chain has TRBV5-1 and TRBJ2-1, with D possibly TRBD2 on 5 matching bases. Sequencing was performed on peripheral blood. The TCR sequence derives from a man in his 60s with acute or convalescent COVID-19. The CDR3 bases are TGCGCCTCCACGGGGAATGAGCAGTTCTTC. Protein sequence: CASTGNEQFF.